This TCR beta chain is from a study of regulatory T cells in long-lasting Graves disease (dated by TCRdb to the early 2020s). Regarding the research as a whole: In the newly diagnosed Graves' disease group, patients had been taking antithyroid drugs for less than 3 months. The study was conducted in China and was registered as a clinical trial. A total of about 33 samples were covered by TCR sequencing, comprising approximately 13 persistent and 20 newly diagnosed Graves' disease patients. Peripheral blood TCR sequencing and RNA sequencing compared persistent Graves' disease patients with newly diagnosed Graves' disease patients. Broader findings and caveats from the paper: Only the TCR beta chain was sequenced and analyzed. Peripheral blood alone was examined, since thyroid tissue, which constituted the primary lesion, could not be accessed. Compared with newly diagnosed patients, patients with persistent Graves' disease had lower TCR Shannon entropy and fewer highly expanded clones, which suggests clonal expansion. The authors noted that the small sample size was a limitation that may lower accuracy. Patients with persistent disease shared more public clonotypes (under 3,000) than newly diagnosed patients did (around 1,000). TRBV28, TRBJ1-2 and TRBJ2-5 were preferentially used in persistent disease, while TRBV20-1 and TRBJ2-1 were favored in newly diagnosed disease.

This specimen's time point label, interpreted: newly diagnosed GD, antithyroid drugs for less than 3 months. For both TCR sequencing and RNA sequencing, RNA was extracted from PBMCs in TRIzol. Graves' disease was diagnosed according to American Thyroid Association guidelines. Patients for the study were recruited at an endocrinology department in Xi'an, China. Each patient gave about 8.1 milliliters of peripheral blood, collected in an EDTA anticoagulant tube. Ficoll Paque Plus density gradient separation was used to isolate PBMCs, and no additional T cell sorting was done. RNA quality was checked with an Agilent 2100 Bioanalyzer and agarose gel, and concentration with a NanoDrop 2000. Library preparation was by multiplex PCR. Sequencing used an Illumina HiSeq 4000. To build TCR beta libraries, CDR3 regions were amplified by Arm-PCR using iRepertoire HTBI primers. Before sequencing, the PCR products underwent gel purification. Concerning the study's data processing: Gene usage analysis of CDR3 amino acid clonotypes used the approximately 62 TRBV and fewer than 15 TRBJ segments found across samples. COPE and FqMerger were used to merge the filtered high-quality paired reads into contigs. BLAST was used to align contigs to the IMGT TRBV, TRBD and TRBJ reference genes, and CDR3 was defined following IMGT. Clonotypes above 0.1% frequency were classified as highly expanded clones. Shannon entropy served as the measure of repertoire diversity, while the Gini coefficient captured V-J evenness. Public clonotypes were defined as clonotypes shared by more than one individual. The public sequencing data were trimmed at Q25 with fastp and processed into clonotypes with MiXCR by TCRdb, which kept only in-frame beta chains. Merged by CDR3 protein, the rows form single entries marked with the most common genes and DNA. These V and J calls originate from TCRdb's pipeline instead of the authors' own analysis. This sample holds roughly 410,000 distinct CDR3 sequences; over 14% were observed only once. The top ten clonotypes cover approximately 7.8% of the sample.

Taken from the germline V gene, the CDR1 and CDR2 loops are KGHSH and LQKENI. V drops 3 bases and J drops 4 bases, leaving 12 bases in between. Including the terminal cysteine and phenylalanine, the CDR3 comprises 15 residues. Only the CDR3 DNA stays, 45 bases, in frame from base 1. The sample holds a few counts of this clonotype. Its antigen specificity is not known. Base qualities are not recorded, but no much larger clone differs from it by a single base. A further study also used this sample, focusing on T cells in Graves' hyperthyroidism and ophthalmopathy. The second publication reports: A patient counted as having stable Graves' hyperthyroidism if no progression to ophthalmopathy occurred over 18 months of follow-up. Hyperthyroidism patients were newly diagnosed, had a disease duration of under 2 months, and were aged 18 to 65 years. Any patient with an uncontrolled infection, another autoimmune disease, pregnancy or lactation was excluded. Diagnoses were established on the basis of clinical symptoms, serum thyroxine and TRAb, thyroid ultrasound, and orbital computed tomography. The first round of RT-PCR for the TCR CDR3 was performed with the HTBI primer set and the Qiagen OneStep RT-PCR kit. Most expanded thyroid clonotypes (frequency above 0.001) were also detected in blood, a finding suggesting that blood repertoires may reflect thyroid immune responses. A 13 V-J signature model separated ophthalmopathy from stable hyperthyroidism, with around 91% sensitivity and approximately 81% specificity in cross-validation and 80%/75% in testing. In validation, progression to ophthalmopathy was predicted by the model with 55% to 71% sensitivity and 72% to 85% specificity, a median of roughly 6 months before onset. TCR V-J signatures able to tell the groups apart were searched for in a discovery cohort of 90 to 100 patients, of whom over 40 had Graves' ophthalmopathy and roughly 59 had stable Graves' hyperthyroidism. Prospective prediction of ophthalmopathy was tested in an independent validation cohort of approximately 19 hyperthyroidism patients and 15 to 17 patients who later progressed to ophthalmopathy. For training and testing, the 80 to 100 patients in the discovery cohort were randomly divided in a 7:3 ratio. In more than 5 Graves' hyperthyroidism patients, the study also compared T-cell repertoires from thyroid tissue with T-cell repertoires from blood. After blood sampling, hyperthyroidism patients were treated with methimazole at a starting dose of 30 mg daily, and ophthalmopathy patients were treated with high-dose intravenous methylprednisolone. Libraries were constructed in a second round of multiplex PCR, after which size selection and purification were carried out. Sequencing of the libraries was done on an Illumina HiSeq2000 using paired-end 100 bp reads. SOAPnuke was used to process the raw data, removing reads that contained adapters or uncalled bases, had a mean Phred below 15, or lacked an exact match to the constant primer or identifier. COPE v1.2.5 was used to merge the high-quality paired reads, and each unique nucleotide sequence was defined as a clonotype. MiTCR v1.1 was used to align clonotypes to the IMGT TRBV, TRBD and TRBJ reference segments. Only V-J combinations with frequency above 0.0001, covering 99% to 99.2% of repertoires, were analysed. The TCS score was defined as the ratio of F50 (clonal expansion) to E x V (chaos), calculated using BLOSUM62-based TCRdist between CDR3 peptides within each V-J. Welch's t-statistics and random forest reduced 500 to 650 V-J features to 10 to 15, which were used in a naive Bayes classifier (R e1071). No statistical method was used to fix the sample size in advance, and group allocation was not hidden from the investigators. The paper describes TCR Vbeta CDR3 sequencing of 120 to 150 peripheral blood samples, made up of around 41 ophthalmopathy patients, around 73 hyperthyroidism patients and about 17 progressor patients.

The chain was built from TRBV18 and TRBJ1-4, with the D gene uncertain. This specimen consisted of peripheral blood mononuclear cells (PBMCs), obtained at new diagnosis, from a patient treated with antithyroid drugs. The receptor was derived from a woman in her thirties or forties with Graves disease. Donor details come from another sample of the same person, matched by shared clones. At the DNA level, the sequence is TGTGCCAGCTCACCCCGTCAGCAAAATAATGAAAAACTGTTTTTT. It is translated as CASSPRQQNNEKLFF.